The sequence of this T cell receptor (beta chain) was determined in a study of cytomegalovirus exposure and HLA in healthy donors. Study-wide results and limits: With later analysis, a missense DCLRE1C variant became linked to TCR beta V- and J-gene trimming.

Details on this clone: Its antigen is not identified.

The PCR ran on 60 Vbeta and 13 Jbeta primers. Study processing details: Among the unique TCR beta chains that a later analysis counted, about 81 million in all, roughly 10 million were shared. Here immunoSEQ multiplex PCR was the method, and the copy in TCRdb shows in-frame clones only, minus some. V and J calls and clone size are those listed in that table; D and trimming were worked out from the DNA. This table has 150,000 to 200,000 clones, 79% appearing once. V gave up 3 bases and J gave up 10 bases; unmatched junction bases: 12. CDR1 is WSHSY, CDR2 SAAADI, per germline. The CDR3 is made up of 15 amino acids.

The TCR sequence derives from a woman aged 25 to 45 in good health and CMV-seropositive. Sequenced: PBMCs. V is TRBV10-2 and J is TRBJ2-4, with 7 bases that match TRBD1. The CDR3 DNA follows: TGCGCCAGCAGTGACTCCGACAGGGCGAGGGGGATTCAGTACTTC. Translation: CASSDSDRARGIQYF.